This T cell receptor beta chain derives from a study of identical twins. Study outcomes and limitations: Out-of-frame beta sequences exhibited a weaker degree of excess twin sharing. Models, which agreed with sharing between unrelated individuals, nonetheless underestimated the out-of-frame TCR alpha sharing seen in monozygotic twins.

TCRdb re-derived calls from the 5' RACE reads in MiXCR, one entry per CDR3 protein. The sample consists of 260,000 or so distinct CDR3 sequences, approximately 6.8% of them appearing once. This CDR3 is 15 amino acids long. Points on this clonotype: The target antigen is unknown.

The same sample was also used in a study of yellow fever vaccine responses in identical twins.

The sequence was collected from a woman aged 18-29 years in good health. J is TRBJ2-1 and V is TRBV21-1; TRBD1, the table's D call, lacks a check against the DNA. TRBV21-1 is annotated as a pseudogene. The sequencing input was CD8+ T cells sorted from blood. CDR3 sequence: CASSEQGQGVVRQFF. The CDR3 nucleotides read TGTGCCAGCAGCGAGCAAGGACAGGGCGTCGTAAGGCAGTTCTTC.